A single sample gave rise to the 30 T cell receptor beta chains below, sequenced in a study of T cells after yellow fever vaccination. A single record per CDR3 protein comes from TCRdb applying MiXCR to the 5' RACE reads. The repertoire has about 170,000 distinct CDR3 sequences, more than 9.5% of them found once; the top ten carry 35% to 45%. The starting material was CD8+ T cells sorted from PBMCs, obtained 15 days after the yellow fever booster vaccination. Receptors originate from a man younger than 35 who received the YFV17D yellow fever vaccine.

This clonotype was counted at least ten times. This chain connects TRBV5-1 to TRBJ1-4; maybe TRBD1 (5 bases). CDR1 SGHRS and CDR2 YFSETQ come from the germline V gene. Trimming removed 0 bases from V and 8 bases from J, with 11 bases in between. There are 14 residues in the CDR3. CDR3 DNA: TGCGCCAGCAGCTTGGCGGGGGGGACGGAAAAACTGTTTTTT. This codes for CASSLAGGTEKLFF.

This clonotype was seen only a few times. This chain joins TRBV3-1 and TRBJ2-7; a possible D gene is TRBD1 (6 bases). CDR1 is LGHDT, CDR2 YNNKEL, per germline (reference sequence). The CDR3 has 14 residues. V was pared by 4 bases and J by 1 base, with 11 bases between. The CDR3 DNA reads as TGTGCCAGCAGCCTCGGGACATCGTCCTACGAGCAGTACTTC. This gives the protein CASSLGTSSYEQYF.

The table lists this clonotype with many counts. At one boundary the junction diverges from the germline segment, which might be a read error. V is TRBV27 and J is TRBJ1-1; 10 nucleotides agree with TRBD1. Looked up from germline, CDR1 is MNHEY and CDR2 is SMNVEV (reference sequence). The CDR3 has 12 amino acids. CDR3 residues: CASSPRDRGLIF. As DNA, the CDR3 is TGTGCCAGCAGTCCCAGGGACAGGGGCCTGATCTTT.

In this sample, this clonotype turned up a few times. The CDR3 sequence: CASSLGSSYTDTQYF. CDR3 DNA sequence: TGTGCCAGCAGCCTAGGGTCCAGTTATACAGATACGCAGTATTTT. The chain is built from TRBV5-5 and TRBJ2-3; D not resolved. The germline V gene encodes CDR1 SGHKS and CDR2 YYEKEE (reference sequence). Trimming took off 4 bases at V and 3 bases at J, with 15 bases between the two ends. This CDR3 region has 15 residues.

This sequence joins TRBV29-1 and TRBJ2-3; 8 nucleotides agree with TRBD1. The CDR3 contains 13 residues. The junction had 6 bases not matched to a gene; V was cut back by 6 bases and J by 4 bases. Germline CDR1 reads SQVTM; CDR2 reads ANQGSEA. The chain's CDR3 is CSVPGTGSDTQYF. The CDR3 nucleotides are TGCAGCGTCCCCGGGACAGGATCAGATACGCAGTATTTT.

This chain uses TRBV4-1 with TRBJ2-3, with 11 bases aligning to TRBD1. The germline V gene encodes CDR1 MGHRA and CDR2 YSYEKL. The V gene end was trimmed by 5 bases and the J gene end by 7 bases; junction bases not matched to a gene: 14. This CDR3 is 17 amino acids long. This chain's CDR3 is CASSTIPRTGGANTQYF. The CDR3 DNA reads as TGCGCCAGCAGCACAATCCCTAGGACAGGGGGCGCAAATACGCAGTATTTT.

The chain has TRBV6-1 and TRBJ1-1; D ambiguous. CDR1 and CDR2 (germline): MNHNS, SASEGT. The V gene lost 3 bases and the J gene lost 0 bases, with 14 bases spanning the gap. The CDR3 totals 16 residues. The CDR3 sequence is CASSERTDPMNTEAFF. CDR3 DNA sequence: TGTGCCAGCAGTGAGCGGACGGACCCAATGAACACTGAAGCTTTCTTT.

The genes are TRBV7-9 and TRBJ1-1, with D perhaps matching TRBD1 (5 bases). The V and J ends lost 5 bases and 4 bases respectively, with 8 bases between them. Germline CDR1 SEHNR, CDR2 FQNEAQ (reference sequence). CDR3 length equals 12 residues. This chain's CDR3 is CASSPGTTEAFF. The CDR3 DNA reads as TGTGCCAGCAGCCCGGGGACCACTGAAGCTTTCTTT.

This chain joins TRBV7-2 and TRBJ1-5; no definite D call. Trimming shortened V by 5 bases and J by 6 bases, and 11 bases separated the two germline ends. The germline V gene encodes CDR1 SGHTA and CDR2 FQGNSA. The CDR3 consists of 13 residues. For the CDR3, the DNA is TGTGCCAGCAGCGATTTCGAGGGTCAGCCCCAGCATTTT. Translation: CASSDFEGQPQHF.

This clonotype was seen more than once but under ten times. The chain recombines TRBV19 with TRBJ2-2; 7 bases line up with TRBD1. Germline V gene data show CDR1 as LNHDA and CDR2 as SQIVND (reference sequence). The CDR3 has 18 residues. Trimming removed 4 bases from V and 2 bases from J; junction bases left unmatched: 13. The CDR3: CASSTLIYRGDNTGELFF. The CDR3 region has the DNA TGTGCCAGTAGTACCCTTATATACAGGGGCGACAACACCGGGGAGCTGTTTTTT.

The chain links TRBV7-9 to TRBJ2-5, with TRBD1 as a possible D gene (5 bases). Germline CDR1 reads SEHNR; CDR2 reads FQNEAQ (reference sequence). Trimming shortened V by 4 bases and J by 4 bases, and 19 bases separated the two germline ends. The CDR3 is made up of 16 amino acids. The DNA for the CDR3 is TGTGCCAGCAGCTCCCCCGGCAGGGCCGAGGCAGAGACCCAGTACTTC. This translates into CASSSPGRAEAETQYF.

CDR3 region: CSASGRPEQPQHF. The CDR3 nucleotides are TGCAGTGCTAGTGGCCGACCCGAACAGCCCCAGCATTTT. V is TRBV20-1 and J is TRBJ1-5; D is unresolved. Germline V gene data show CDR1 as DFQATT and CDR2 as SNEGSKA (reference sequence). Deletions cut 3 bases from V and 7 bases from J, with 13 bases between. This CDR3 has 13 amino acids.

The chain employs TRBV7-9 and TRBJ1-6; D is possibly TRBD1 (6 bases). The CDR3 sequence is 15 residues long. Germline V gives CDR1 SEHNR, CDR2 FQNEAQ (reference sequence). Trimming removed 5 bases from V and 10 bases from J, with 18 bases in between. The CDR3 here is CASSDDVIGGSPLHF. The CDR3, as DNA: TGTGCCAGCAGCGATGACGTGATCGGGGGCTCACCCCTCCACTTT.

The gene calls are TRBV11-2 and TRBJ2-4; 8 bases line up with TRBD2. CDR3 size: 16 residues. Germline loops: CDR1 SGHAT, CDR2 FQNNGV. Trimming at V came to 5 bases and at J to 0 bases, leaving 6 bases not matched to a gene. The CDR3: CASSDTSGVAKNIQYF. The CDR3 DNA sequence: TGTGCCAGCAGCGATACTAGCGGAGTAGCCAAAAACATTCAGTACTTC.

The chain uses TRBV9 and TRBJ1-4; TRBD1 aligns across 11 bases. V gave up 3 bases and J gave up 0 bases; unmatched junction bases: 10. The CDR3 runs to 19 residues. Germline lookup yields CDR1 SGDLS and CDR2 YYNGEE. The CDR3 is CASSAHPGTGGSTNEKLFF. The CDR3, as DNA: TGTGCCAGCAGCGCTCATCCCGGGACAGGGGGGTCAACTAATGAAAAACTGTTTTTT.

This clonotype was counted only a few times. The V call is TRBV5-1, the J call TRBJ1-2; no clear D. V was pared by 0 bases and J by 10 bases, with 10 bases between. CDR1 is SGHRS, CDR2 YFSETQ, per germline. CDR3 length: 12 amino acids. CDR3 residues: CASSLAREFYTF. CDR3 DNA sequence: TGCGCCAGCAGCTTGGCCCGGGAATTCTACACCTTC.

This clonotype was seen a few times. The CDR3 protein is CASSLVGGRGYQPQHF. CDR3 nucleotides: TGTGCCAGCAGCTTAGTTGGGGGCCGGGGGTATCAGCCCCAGCATTTT. The rearrangement links TRBV11-2 to TRBJ1-5, with D perhaps matching TRBD1 (6 bases). Germline V gene sequence: CDR1 SGHAT, CDR2 FQNNGV. The CDR3 covers 16 residues. Trimming left V 1 base short and J 5 bases short, with 15 bases between. The entire variable domain, with the rest obtained from reference TRBV11-2 and TRBJ1-5, is as follows: EAGVAQSPRYKIIEKRQSVAFWCNPISGHATLYWYQQILGQGPKLLIQFQNNGVVDDSQLPKDRFSAERLKGVDSTLKIQPAKLEDSAVYLCASSLVGGRGYQPQHFGDGTRLSIL.

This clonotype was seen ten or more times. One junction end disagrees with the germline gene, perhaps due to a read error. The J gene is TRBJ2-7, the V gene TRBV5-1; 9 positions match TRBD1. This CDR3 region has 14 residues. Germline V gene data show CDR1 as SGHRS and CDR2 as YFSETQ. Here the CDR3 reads CASSLGQGSYEQYF. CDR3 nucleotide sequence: TGTGCCAGCAGTCTGGGACAGGGTTCCTACGAGCAGTACTTC.

The CDR3 here is CATSGFSNQPQHF. CDR3 DNA sequence: TGTGCCACCAGTGGGTTTAGCAATCAGCCCCAGCATTTT. This chain connects TRBV24-1 to TRBJ1-5; D is unresolved. Germline V CDR1 and CDR2: KGHDR, SFDVKD. With 5 bases removed from V and 0 bases from J, the gap between germline ends came to 4 bases. CDR3 size: 13 residues.

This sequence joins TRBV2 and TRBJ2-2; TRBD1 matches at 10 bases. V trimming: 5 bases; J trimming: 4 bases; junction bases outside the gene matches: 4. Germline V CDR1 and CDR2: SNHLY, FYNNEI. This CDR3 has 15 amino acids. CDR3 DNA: TGTGCCAGCAGTATATGGACAGGGGGCACCGGGGAGCTGTTTTTT. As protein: CASSIWTGGTGELFF. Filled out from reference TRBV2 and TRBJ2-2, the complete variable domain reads EPEVTQTPSHQVTQMGQEVILRCVPISNHLYFYWYRQILGQKVEFLVSFYNNEISEKSEIFDDQFSVERPDGSNFTLKIRSTKLEDSAMYFCASSIWTGGTGELFFGEGSRLTVL.

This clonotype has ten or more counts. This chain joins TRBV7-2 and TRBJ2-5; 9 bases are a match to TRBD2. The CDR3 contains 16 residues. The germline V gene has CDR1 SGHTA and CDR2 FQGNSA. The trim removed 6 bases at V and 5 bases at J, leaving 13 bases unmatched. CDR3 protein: CASRPGGGGALETQYF. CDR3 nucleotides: TGTGCCAGCAGACCGGGAGGCGGGGGGGCCTTGGAGACCCAGTACTTC.

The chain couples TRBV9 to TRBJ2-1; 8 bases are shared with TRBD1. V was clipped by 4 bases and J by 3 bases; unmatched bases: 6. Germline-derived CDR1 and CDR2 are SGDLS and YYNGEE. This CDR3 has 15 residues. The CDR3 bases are TGTGCCAGCAGCCCTGGGGACAGGATCTACAATGAGCAGTTCTTC. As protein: CASSPGDRIYNEQFF.

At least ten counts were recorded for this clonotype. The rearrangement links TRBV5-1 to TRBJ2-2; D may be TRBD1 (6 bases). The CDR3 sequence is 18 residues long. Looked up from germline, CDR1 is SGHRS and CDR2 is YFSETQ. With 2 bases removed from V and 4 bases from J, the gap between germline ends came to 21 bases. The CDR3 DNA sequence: TGCGCCAGCAGCTTAACCCCACAGGGTCGAATACCCACCGGGGAGCTGTTTTTT. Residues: CASSLTPQGRIPTGELFF.

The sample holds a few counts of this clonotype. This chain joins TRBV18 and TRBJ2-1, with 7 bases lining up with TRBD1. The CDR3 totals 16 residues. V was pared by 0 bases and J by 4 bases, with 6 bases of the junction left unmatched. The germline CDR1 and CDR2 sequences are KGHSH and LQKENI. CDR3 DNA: TGTGCCAGCTCACCACCGAGACAGGGATATTACAATGAGCAGTTCTTC. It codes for CASSPPRQGYYNEQFF.

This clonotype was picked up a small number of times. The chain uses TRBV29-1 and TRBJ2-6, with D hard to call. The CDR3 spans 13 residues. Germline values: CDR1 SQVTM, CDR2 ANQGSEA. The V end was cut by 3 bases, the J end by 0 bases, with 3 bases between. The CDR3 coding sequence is TGCAGCGTTGACGACTCTGGGGCCAACGTCCTGACTTTC. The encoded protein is CSVDDSGANVLTF.

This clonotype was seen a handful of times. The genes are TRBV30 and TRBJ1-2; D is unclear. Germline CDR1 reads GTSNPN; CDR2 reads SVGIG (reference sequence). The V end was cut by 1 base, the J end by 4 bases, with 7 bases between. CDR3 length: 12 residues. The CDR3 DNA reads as TGTGCCTGGAGTGAAGACGGCTATGGCTACACCTTC. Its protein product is CAWSEDGYGYTF.

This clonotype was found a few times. The CDR3 bases are TGTGCCAGCAGTGGTTCAGAGAGCTACGAGCAGTACGTC. Protein product: CASSGSESYEQYV. The chain uses TRBV6-6 and TRBJ2-7; D not resolved. This CDR3 contains 13 residues. V was cut by 5 bases and J by 3 bases, with 11 bases left in between. Germline CDR1 MNHNY, CDR2 SVGAGI (reference sequence).

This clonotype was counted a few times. The CDR3 loop is CASSPRSGESTDTQYF. For the CDR3, the DNA is TGTGCCAGCAGCCCAAGGTCGGGGGAAAGCACAGATACGCAGTATTTT. The chain has TRBV7-9 and TRBJ2-3; TRBD2 is a possible D gene (6 bases). This CDR3 contains 16 residues. Germline CDR1 and CDR2: SEHNR and FQNEAQ (reference sequence). The germline V and J ends were trimmed by 5 bases and 0 bases, with 15 bases remaining between them.

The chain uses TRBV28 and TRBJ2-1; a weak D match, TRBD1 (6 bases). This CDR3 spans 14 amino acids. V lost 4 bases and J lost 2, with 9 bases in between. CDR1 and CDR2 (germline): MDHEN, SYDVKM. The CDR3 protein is CASSSQGPYNEQFF. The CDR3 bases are TGTGCCAGCAGTTCCCAGGGGCCCTACAATGAGCAGTTCTTC.

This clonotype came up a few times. As DNA, the CDR3 is TGTGCCAGCAGACACACAGATACGCAGTATTTT. This codes for CASRHTDTQYF. The rearrangement uses TRBV12-3 or TRBV12-4 and TRBJ2-3, with D uncertain. The CDR3 contains 11 residues. The V and J ends lost 6 bases and 2 bases respectively, with 3 bases between them.